These T cell receptor beta chains were read from a single sample in a study of blood T cells in healthy people across ages. A single record per CDR3 protein comes from TCRdb applying MiXCR to the 5' RACE reads. Here the sample spans 1.5 million to 2 million distinct CDR3 sequences, 40% to 55% being singletons. Sequenced sample: blood. These receptors originate from a woman aged 40-49 years in good health. The CDR3 runs from the conserved cysteine through the conserved F or W. Fields, in order: J gene, clone size, V gene, D gene, CDR3 DNA, CDR3 protein. A D gene is named only where the DNA matches it firmly. The size entry is marked missing in some rows and otherwise reads once, few, many or a size class.

>TRBJ2-3|NA|TRBV15|TRBD1
TGTGCCACCAGCAGGCGACAGGGCCCCACAGATACGCAGTATTTT
CATSRRQGPTDTQYF
>TRBJ2-1|few|TRBV13|NA
TGTGCCAGCAGCTTAGCGGGGGACCCCTACAATGAGCAGTTCTTC
CASSLAGDPYNEQFF
>TRBJ1-5|NA|TRBV9|NA
TGTGCCAGCAGCGTAGTAGACAAGGAAATCAATCAGCCCCAGCATTTT
CASSVVDKEINQPQHF
>TRBJ2-5|NA|TRBV10-2|NA
TGCGCCGGCAGTGAGTCGCGGACAGAAGAGACCCAGTACTTC
CAGSESRTEETQYF
>TRBJ2-3|NA|TRBV7-2|TRBD2
TGTGCCAGCAGCCCACGAGCACAGCGGGGCACAAATACGCAGTATTTT
CASSPRAQRGTNTQYF
>TRBJ2-3|once|TRBV20-1|TRBD2
TGCAGTGCTAGAGATCCGAGACTAGCGGGGGGGCGAGATACGCAGTATTTT
CSARDPRLAGGRDTQYF
>TRBJ2-5|few|TRBV6-1|NA
TGTGCCAGCAGTGAACTTCCCGCGGAGACCCAGTACTTC
CASSELPAETQYF
>TRBJ2-1|NA|TRBV5-6|TRBD2
TGTGCCAGCAGCTTCCAGGGACTACCCTACAATGAGCAGTTCTTC
CASSFQGLPYNEQFF
>TRBJ2-7|few|TRBV7-7|NA
TGTGCTAGCAGCTTATCCAGGGCAGGGGGGAACGAGCAGTACTTC
CASSLSRAGGNEQYF
>TRBJ1-5|NA|TRBV2|TRBD1
TGTGCCAGCAGTATGGACAGGGGCAATCAGCCCCAGCATTTT
CASSMDRGNQPQHF
>TRBJ2-1|NA|TRBV20-1|TRBD2
TGCAGTGCTAGTCGAGCTAGCGGGTACAATGAGCAGTTCTTC
CSASRASGYNEQFF
>TRBJ2-3|NA|TRBV29-1|TRBD2
TGCAGCGTTGAAATGGCGGGGGGGACAGATACGCAGTATTTT
CSVEMAGGTDTQYF
>TRBJ2-7|NA|TRBV7-9|NA
TGTGCCAGCAGCTTCCCGGCCAGTTGGCCTCTCTACGAGCAGTACTTC
CASSFPASWPLYEQYF
>TRBJ2-5|NA|TRBV6-2/TRBV6-3|NA
TGTGCCAGCAGCCAACCAGGGGGAGGGTCCGAAGAGACCCAGTACTTC
CASSQPGGGSEETQYF
>TRBJ1-5|NA|TRBV6-1|NA
TGTGCCAGCAGTGCCGTAACCGGGACGGGGGATCAGCCCCAGCATTTT
CASSAVTGTGDQPQHF
>TRBJ1-2|NA|TRBV6-1|NA
TGTGCCAGCAGTGAAATAGGCGGAGAGGATGGCTACACCTTC
CASSEIGGEDGYTF
>TRBJ1-2|NA|TRBV6-5|TRBD1
TGTGCCACGACGGACAGGGACCTTAACTATGGCTACACCTTC
CATTDRDLNYGYTF
>TRBJ2-3|many|TRBV2|TRBD2
TGTGCCAGCAGGTTGACTAGCGGGGGCACAGATACGCAGTATTTT
CASRLTSGGTDTQYF
>TRBJ2-6|few|TRBV28|TRBD1
TGTGCCAGCAGTTCCAACAGGGGTTCACTGGCTGGGGCCAACGTCCTGACTTTC
CASSSNRGSLAGANVLTF
>TRBJ2-7|NA|TRBV6-6|NA
TGTGCCAGCCGGGGGACAGATAAGGCCTACGAGCAGTACTTC
CASRGTDKAYEQYF
>TRBJ2-6|NA|TRBV4-2|NA
TGTGCCAGCAGCCAAGCCCCCCTTAGCTCTGGGGCCCACGTCCTGACTTTC
CASSQAPLSSGAHVLTF
>TRBJ2-3|NA|TRBV5-1|TRBD1
TGCACCAGCAGGGGGATCGGCGGTGGGAGCACAGATACGCAGTATTTT
CTSRGIGGGSTDTQYF
>TRBJ2-7|NA|TRBV4-2|NA
TGTGCCAGCAGCCAAGATTGGCCAGGGCTTGTCGAGCAGTACTTC
CASSQDWPGLVEQYF
>TRBJ2-1|few|TRBV7-9|NA
TGTGCCAGCAGCGCGAATTCGCAAGCAGGTTGGCAGTTCTTC
CASSANSQAGWQFF
>TRBJ2-7|NA|TRBV20-1|NA
TGCAGTGCTAAGGGGCCTCTCTCCTACAATGAGCAGTACTTC
CSAKGPLSYNEQYF
>TRBJ2-5|few|TRBV20-1|TRBD2
TGCAGTGCTAGAGATAGCGGGGGGTCGGTTCTGCGAGAGACCCAGTACTTC
CSARDSGGSVLRETQYF
>TRBJ1-6|NA|TRBV6-7|TRBD1
TGTGCCAGCAGTTCCTCCTACACCGGGACAGCGCGCCCTGATCCACCCCTCCACTTT
CASSSSYTGTARPDPPLHF
>TRBJ2-5|few|TRBV2|NA
TGTGCCAGCAGGGGTGGCTTCACGTACTTC
CASRGGFTYF
>TRBJ2-5|NA|TRBV15|NA
TGTGCCACCAGCGGTACCTGGCGGCAAGAGACCCAGTACTTC
CATSGTWRQETQYF
>TRBJ1-2|few|TRBV7-2|NA
TGTGCCAGCAGCTCCCCCGCAGCGGAATATGGCTACACCTTC
CASSSPAAEYGYTF
>TRBJ2-1|once|TRBV6-2/TRBV6-3|NA
TGTGCCAGCAGTCCCGACTTCCCCAATGAGCAGTTCTTT
CASSPDFPNEQFF
>TRBJ2-5|NA|TRBV20-1|NA
TGCAGTGCTAAAGATCCTCGGTCGGAGACCCAGTACTTC
CSAKDPRSETQYF
>TRBJ2-1|NA|TRBV5-6|NA
TGTGCCAGCAGCTTGATCCCGAGCGGCGTTACCTACAATGAGCAGTTCTTC
CASSLIPSGVTYNEQFF
>TRBJ2-6|few|TRBV6-2/TRBV6-3|NA
TGTGCCAGCAGTTACTCGAAGGATCAGGCATCTTTCTCTGGGGCCAACGTCCTGACTTTC
CASSYSKDQASFSGANVLTF
>TRBJ2-5|few|TRBV7-9|NA
TGTGCCAGCAGCTTAGGTTGGGGGCCCCAAGAGACCCAGTACTTC
CASSLGWGPQETQYF
>TRBJ1-4|NA|TRBV7-9|NA
TGTGCCAGCACCCTACGTGAATTTAATGAAAAACTGTTTTTT
CASTLREFNEKLFF
>TRBJ2-7|many|TRBV29-1|NA
TGCAGCGTTGATCGACAGGTTTTCTACGAGCAGTACTTC
CSVDRQVFYEQYF
>TRBJ2-1|NA|TRBV11-2|NA
TGTGCGTCAGCGTCCAGCGGTCTTGCCTACAATGAGCAGTTCTTC
CASASSGLAYNEQFF
>TRBJ2-5|NA|TRBV28|TRBD2
TGTGCCAGCAGTTTCACGTCGACTAGCGTTAAACAAGAGACCCAGTACTTC
CASSFTSTSVKQETQYF
>TRBJ2-3|NA|TRBV20-1|TRBD2
TGCAGTGCGAGGGATCAGCAGCGGGGGCGCACAGATACGCAGTATTTT
CSARDQQRGRTDTQYF
>TRBJ1-2|once|TRBV9|NA
TGTGCCAGCAGCGCCGGTAGTGGTGGCTACACCTTC
CASSAGSGGYTF
>TRBJ1-4|few|TRBV4-2|TRBD1
TGTGCCAGCAGCCAAGTTTCAACAGGGGGTACGGTGGATGAAAAACTGTTTTTT
CASSQVSTGGTVDEKLFF
>TRBJ1-2|NA|TRBV4-3|NA
TGCGCCAGCAGCCAAGATCTCCCCGGGAATGGTGCAGGGAACTATGGCTACACCTTC
CASSQDLPGNGAGNYGYTF
>TRBJ1-5|NA|TRBV12-3/TRBV12-4|TRBD1
TGTGCCAGCAGTTTAGGGGGACAGCGCTTTAGCATTCAGCCCCAGCATTTT
CASSLGGQRFSIQPQHF
>TRBJ1-2|NA|TRBV4-2|TRBD1
TGTGCCAGCAGCCAATGGGACAGCTATGGCTACACCTTC
CASSQWDSYGYTF
>TRBJ2-1|NA|TRBV29-1|TRBD2
TGCAGCACTAACACGGGGGGAGAGACCCAGTTCTTC
CSTNTGGETQFF
>TRBJ2-3|NA|TRBV21-1|NA
TGTGCCATTAGCGGGGCGAGCATAGATACGCAGTATTTT
CAISGASIDTQYF
>TRBJ1-2|NA|TRBV2|NA
TGTGCCAGCAGCTCAGGGAGTAATATCTATGGCTACACCTTC
CASSSGSNIYGYTF
>TRBJ1-2|few|TRBV13|TRBD1
TGTGCCAGCAGCGCCCGGGACAGGGGTAACTATGGCTACACCTTC
CASSARDRGNYGYTF
>TRBJ2-5|NA|TRBV7-2|TRBD1
TGTGCCAGCAGCCCGACAGGGGGCAATCAGCCCCAGTACTTC
CASSPTGGNQPQYF
>TRBJ2-7|NA|TRBV20-1|TRBD1
TGCAGTGCCCAGACTAAGGGACAGAGCTCCTACAATGAGCAGTACTTC
CSAQTKGQSSYNEQYF
>TRBJ2-7|few|TRBV4-1|NA
TGCGCCAGCAGCCAAGATCCCCTAGGTCACGAGCAGTACTTC
CASSQDPLGHEQYF
>TRBJ2-2|NA|TRBV12-3/TRBV12-4|TRBD1
TGTGCCAGCAGTTTTGCAGGGGGCGTCACCGGGGAGCTGTTTTTT
CASSFAGGVTGELFF
>TRBJ2-5|NA|TRBV29-1|TRBD2
TGCAGCGTTGAAATCGGGGGGGACGGGACCCAGTACTTC
CSVEIGGDGTQYF
>TRBJ2-1|few|TRBV7-2|NA
TGTGCCAGCAGCCCCCCCCGACTCGCTTCCTACAATGAGCAGTTCTTC
CASSPPRLASYNEQFF
>TRBJ2-4|NA|TRBV7-6|NA
TGTGCCAGCAGTCCTACGCAAGGGCCGGAAAACATTCAGTACTTC
CASSPTQGPENIQYF
>TRBJ1-6|NA|TRBV6-5|NA
TGTGCCAGCAGTTACGGGCAGAGAAATTCACCCCTCCACTTT
CASSYGQRNSPLHF